This TCR beta chain was observed in a study of OX40 agonist ivuxolimab in advanced cancers. About the study: The study treated patients with ivuxolimab, an agonistic anti-OX40 (CD134) antibody. Of the participants, around 39% had some prior anti-PD-1, anti-PD-L1 or anti-CTLA-4 therapy, which was allowed. Partial responses occurred in three patients (one hepatocellular carcinoma, two cutaneous melanoma).

The method was immunoSEQ multiplex PCR; TCRdb's version includes in-frame clones alone and lacks a portion of them. The profile shows about 66,000 clones, around 73% of them singletons. Germline CDR1 and CDR2: LGHNA and YNFKEQ. V shed 0 bases and J shed 2 bases, with 11 bases lying between them. The CDR3 has 16 amino acids. This clone has a handful of counts. This rearrangement joins TRBV4-2 to TRBJ1-3, with a possible D match to TRBD1 (5 bases). This TCR came from an adult with an advanced solid tumor such as melanoma, head and neck, liver or kidney cancer. This specimen was CD4+ or CD8+ T cells sorted from blood, taken in a trial of the OX40 agonist ivuxolimab. The CDR3 sequence: CASSQDPQGTGNTIYF. Written as DNA, the CDR3 is TGTGCCAGCAGCCAAGATCCCCAGGGAACTGGAAACACCATATATTTT.